The next 12 T cell receptor beta chains were all read from a single sample in a study of vaccination and CD4 T cells after COVID-19. The study sequenced cultured CD4+ T cell DNA using the Oncomine TCR Beta short-read assay. MiXCR was run by TCRdb on the PCR reads, yielding one entry per CDR3 protein. Counted here are fewer than 20,000 distinct CDR3 sequences, roughly 52% occurring once; the ten biggest clones make up roughly 7.9%. Their antigen targets remain unknown. Sample treatment: roughly ten-day PBMC culture with coronavirus spike peptide pools or control peptides (ViraFEST assay). Input material: CD4+ T cells from blood, cultured in vitro. These receptors all come from a human donor who had recovered from COVID-19.

CDR3 protein: CASSKDKESTDTQYF. The CDR3 DNA follows: TGTGCCAGCAGCAAAGACAAGGAGAGCACAGATACGCAGTATTTT. This chain links TRBV21-1 with TRBJ2-3. TRBV21-1 is a pseudogene locus. The CDR3 is 15 residues long.

CDR3 loop: CASSYWLGAHEAFF. The CDR3 bases are TGTGCCAGCAGTTACTGGCTCGGGGCTCATGAAGCTTTCTTT. This rearrangement joins TRBV6-5 to TRBJ1-1; the D gene is possibly TRBD1 (5 bases). The CDR3 length is 14 residues. CDR1 is MNHEY and CDR2 is SVGAGI in the germline V gene. Trimming removed 1 base from V and 7 bases from J, with 13 bases in between.

This sequence joins TRBV20-1 and TRBJ2-3, with D uncertain. The CDR3 runs to 13 residues. The ends were cut back, 3 bases at V and 1 base at J, with 8 bases in the middle. CDR1 DFQATT and CDR2 SNEGSKA come from the germline V gene (reference sequence). The CDR3 sequence: CSASGGGTDTQYF. CDR3 nucleotide sequence: TGCAGTGCTAGTGGTGGAGGCACAGATACGCAGTATTTT.

This clonotype was seen a handful of times. The chain's CDR3 is CASSYRARSPAIDGYTF. The DNA for the CDR3 is TGTGCCAGCAGTTACCGGGCCAGGTCGCCAGCAATCGATGGCTACACCTTC. The chain joins TRBV6-2 or TRBV6-3 to TRBJ1-2; D unclear. Trimming took 2 bases from V and 6 from J, leaving 22 bases between them. The CDR3 consists of 17 residues. CDR1 is MNHEY and CDR2 is SVGEGT in the germline V gene.

The V call is TRBV29-1, the J call TRBJ1-2; D not certain. CDR1 is SQVTM, CDR2 ANQGSEA, per germline. The V end lost 6 bases, the J end lost 3 bases, and 11 bases lay between the germline ends. CDR3 size: 12 residues. For the CDR3, the DNA is TGCAGCGTCAACGAGGGAGACTATGGCTACACCTTC. Its protein product is CSVNEGDYGYTF.

The V gene is TRBV12-3 or TRBV12-4, the J gene TRBJ1-2, with no clear D. V lost 5 bases to trimming and J lost 3 bases, with 13 bases between them. The CDR3 is made up of 14 amino acids. The CDR3 DNA follows: TGTGCCAGCAGTCGAGAGACCCGAGACTATGGCTACACCTTC. Translating it yields CASSRETRDYGYTF.

This chain links TRBV6-1 with TRBJ2-2; 9 bases agree with TRBD2. This CDR3 is built from 15 residues. With 7 bases clipped from V and 1 base from J, the junction kept 4 bases outside the gene matches. Germline CDR1 and CDR2: MNHNS and SASEGT. The CDR3 bases are TGTGCCAGCACCTCGACTAGCGGGAACACCGGGGAGCTGTTTTTT. Protein sequence: CASTSTSGNTGELFF.

This sequence joins TRBV19 and TRBJ2-1; 8 bases fit TRBD1. Trimming cost V 3 bases and J 2 bases; bases outside gene matches: 6. Germline-derived CDR1 and CDR2 are LNHDA and SQIVND (reference sequence). This CDR3 has 16 amino acids. The CDR3, as DNA: TGTGCCAGTAGTATGATGGACAGGGAGCCCTACAATGAGCAGTTCTTC. As protein: CASSMMDREPYNEQFF. The full variable domain, rest sourced from reference TRBV19 and TRBJ2-1, is DGGITQSPKYLFRKEGQNVTLSCEQNLNHDAMYWYRQDPGQGLRLIYYSQIVNDFQKGDIAEGYSVSREKKESFPLTVTSAQKNPTAFYLCASSMMDREPYNEQFFGPGTRLTVL.

The J gene is TRBJ2-5, the V gene TRBV27, with D tentatively TRBD1 or TRBD2 (5 bases each). Germline V lookup: CDR1 MNHEY, CDR2 SMNVEV (reference sequence). Trimming pared 5 bases from V and 4 bases from J, leaving 14 bases between. CDR3 length: 14 amino acids. CDR3 sequence reads: CASSRDPWGETQYF. For the CDR3, the DNA is TGTGCCAGCAGTCGGGACCCTTGGGGAGAGACCCAGTACTTC.

This clonotype has a single count. The V call is TRBV7-9, the J call TRBJ1-5, with D possibly TRBD1 on 6 matching bases. In germline, CDR1 is SEHNR, CDR2 FQNEAQ (reference sequence). V was trimmed by 0 bases and J by 5 bases, leaving 14 bases between them. This CDR3 is built from 16 residues. The CDR3 is CASSLAGGGRDQPQHF. CDR3 bases: TGTGCCAGCAGCTTAGCGGGCGGGGGCCGCGATCAGCCCCAGCATTTT.

This clonotype was seen more than once but under ten times. The V gene is TRBV15, the J gene TRBJ1-1; 8 nucleotides line up with TRBD1. V gave up 3 bases and J gave up 1 base; unmatched junction bases: 7. The length of the CDR3 is 16 residues. Germline V gene sequence: CDR1 LNHNV, CDR2 YYDKDF (reference sequence). CDR3 DNA: TGTGCCACCAGCAGGCGGACAGGGTTGAGGAACACTGAAGCTTTCTTT. Protein product: CATSRRTGLRNTEAFF.

The chain carries TRBV6-2 or TRBV6-3 and TRBJ1-5; 7 bases align to TRBD1. The V gene end was trimmed by 6 bases and the J gene end by 1 base; junction bases not matched to a gene: 6. The CDR3 sequence is 15 residues long. From germline, CDR1 is MNHEY and CDR2 SVGEGT. The CDR3 coding sequence is TGTGCCAGCAGCCGACAGGGAAACAGCAATCAGCCCCAGCATTTT. It is translated as CASSRQGNSNQPQHF.